One and the same sample provided the 27 T cell receptor beta chains below, sequenced in a study of T cell responses to AZD1222 COVID-19 vaccine. Sequencing used immunoSEQ multiplex PCR; TCRdb keeps in-frame clones, though not all of them. Of fewer than 180,000 clones in the sample, about 92% were seen once. The source was peripheral blood, collected 28 days after the second AZD1222 dose. The receptor set was obtained from an adult who received the AZD1222 COVID-19 vaccine.

V is TRBV5-1 and J is TRBJ2-7, with a weak D call TRBD2 (6 bases). Germline CDR1 reads SGHRS; CDR2 reads YFSETQ. This CDR3 contains 14 residues. V dropped 3 bases and J dropped 0 bases, with 10 bases sitting between them. The CDR3: CASSWADYSYEQYF. The CDR3 nucleotides are TGCGCCAGCAGCTGGGCGGACTACTCCTACGAGCAGTACTTC.

The rearrangement uses TRBV5-1 and TRBJ2-2, with TRBD1 identical over 11 bases. The CDR3 contains 16 residues. Per germline, CDR1 SGHRS and CDR2 YFSETQ. V was pared by 1 base and J by 4 bases, with 3 bases of the junction left unmatched. The CDR3 spells CASSLIGTGGTGELFF. The CDR3 nucleotides are TGCGCCAGCAGCTTGATCGGGACAGGGGGCACCGGGGAGCTGTTTTTT. The variable domain in full, with the rest retrieved from reference TRBV5-1 and TRBJ2-2, is KAGVTQTPRYLIKTRGQQVTLSCSPISGHRSVSWYQQTPGQGLQFLFEYFSETQRNKGNFPGRFSGRQFSNSRSEMNVSTLELGDSALYLCASSLIGTGGTGELFFGEGSRLTVL.

The chain uses TRBV18 and TRBJ1-1; D is unresolved. Trimming pared 3 bases from V and 1 base from J, leaving 9 bases between. CDR1 KGHSH and CDR2 LQKENI come from the germline V gene. The CDR3 is made up of 14 amino acids. The CDR3: CASSPEGGNTEAFF. The CDR3 DNA is TGTGCCAGCTCACCGGAGGGCGGGAACACTGAAGCTTTCTTT.

The chain recombines TRBV4-1 with TRBJ2-3, with a possible D match to TRBD2 (6 bases). Trimming left V 0 bases short and J 4 bases short, with 17 bases between. This CDR3 region has 17 residues. Germline CDR1 reads MGHRA; CDR2 reads YSYEKL. The CDR3 reads CASSQDGGQLVPDTQYF. In nucleotides, the CDR3 is TGCGCCAGCAGCCAAGACGGGGGTCAGCTAGTTCCAGATACGCAGTATTTT.

The V and J genes are TRBV28 and TRBJ1-1, with D perhaps matching TRBD1 (6 bases). Germline V gene data show CDR1 as MDHEN and CDR2 as SYDVKM. The CDR3 has 13 amino acids. The germline V and J ends were trimmed by 1 base and 10 bases, with 13 bases remaining between them. The CDR3 reads CASSLLGAEGAFF. The CDR3, as DNA: TGTGCCAGCAGTTTATTGGGGGCCGAGGGAGCTTTCTTT. Full variable domain (outside the CDR3, taken from reference TRBV28 and TRBJ1-1): DVKVTQSSRYLVKRTGEKVFLECVQDMDHENMFWYRQDPGLGLRLIYFSYDVKMKEKGDIPEGYSVSREKKERFSLILESASTNQTSMYLCASSLLGAEGAFFGQGTRLTVV.

V is TRBV5-1 and J is TRBJ1-2; D remains ambiguous. Germline V CDR1 and CDR2: SGHRS, YFSETQ. The CDR3 is 15 amino acids. V shed 0 bases and J shed 8 bases, with 17 bases lying between them. This CDR3 reads CASSLADTFGVGYTF. In nucleotides, the CDR3 is TGCGCCAGCAGCTTGGCCGACACGTTTGGGGTGGGCTACACCTTC.

The sample holds one count of this clone. This chain connects TRBV12-3 or TRBV12-4 to TRBJ2-7, with D unclear. V shed 2 bases and J shed 2 bases, with 7 bases lying between them. This CDR3 spans 13 amino acids. CDR3 in amino acids: CASSLKSTYEQYF. As DNA, the CDR3 is TGTGCCAGCAGTTTAAAGTCGACCTACGAGCAGTACTTC.

This chain uses TRBV27 with TRBJ2-7; D is perhaps TRBD1 (5 bases). V was pared by 3 bases and J by 2 bases, with 14 bases between. The CDR3 sequence is 15 residues long. Germline CDR1 is MNHEY and CDR2 is SMNVEV (reference sequence). In DNA, the CDR3 is TGTGCCAGCAGTTTCACGACGGACACCCCCTACGAGCAGTACTTC. Translated, it gives CASSFTTDTPYEQYF.

The V and J genes are TRBV27 and TRBJ2-7, with 8 bases fitting TRBD1. Germline CDR1 MNHEY, CDR2 SMNVEV (reference sequence). The CDR3 extends over 14 amino acids. With 2 bases clipped from V and 4 bases from J, the junction kept 4 bases outside the gene matches. CDR3 in amino acids: CASSLERQGYEQYF. DNA of the CDR3: TGTGCCAGCAGTTTAGAGAGACAGGGGTACGAGCAGTACTTC.

The chain recombines TRBV7-2 with TRBJ1-4; TRBD1 might be the D (5 bases). The V end was cut by 3 bases, the J end by 6 bases, with 14 bases between. Per germline, CDR1 SGHTA and CDR2 FQGNSA. CDR3 length: 15 residues. CDR3 in amino acids: CASSFQGTGDEKLFF. The CDR3 region has the DNA TGTGCCAGCAGCTTCCAGGGCACGGGGGATGAAAAACTGTTTTTT.

The chain recombines TRBV14 with TRBJ2-1; 13 nucleotides line up with TRBD2. This CDR3 comprises 18 residues. V lost 4 bases, J lost 8 bases, and 14 bases stayed unmatched. The germline V gene has CDR1 SGHDN and CDR2 FVKESK. The CDR3, as DNA: TGTGCCAGCAGCCTCGACCCCGGGACTAGCGGGGAACGGGATGAGCAGTTCTTC. Protein sequence: CASSLDPGTSGERDEQFF.

Written as DNA, the CDR3 is TGCGCCAGCAGCCAACTAGCGGGAGGTAACGATGAGCAGTTCTTC. As protein: CASSQLAGGNDEQFF. J is TRBJ2-1 and V is TRBV4-3; TRBD2 agrees at 11 bases. V trimming: 2 bases; J trimming: 8 bases; junction bases outside the gene matches: 5. Germline lookup yields CDR1 LGHNA and CDR2 YSLEER. This CDR3 is 15 amino acids long.

V and J are TRBV7-9 and TRBJ2-7; possibly TRBD2 for D (5 bases). The CDR3 loop spans 15 amino acids. Trimming left V 5 bases short and J 0 bases short, with 14 bases between. CDR1 is SEHNR, CDR2 FQNEAQ, per germline (reference sequence). The DNA of the CDR3 is TGTGCCAGCAGCCCGTGGGCGGGTAGCTCCTACGAGCAGTACTTC. As protein: CASSPWAGSSYEQYF.

The chain uses TRBV5-1 and TRBJ1-4, with D perhaps matching TRBD1 (5 bases). The CDR3 has 13 amino acids. Looked up from germline, CDR1 is SGHRS and CDR2 is YFSETQ. Trimming took 4 bases from V and 7 from J, leaving 11 bases between them. The CDR3 sequence: CASSGQLSEKLFF. CDR3 in DNA: TGCGCCAGCAGCGGACAACTCTCTGAAAAACTGTTTTTT.

The V call is TRBV10-3, the J call TRBJ1-1; a possible D gene is TRBD1 (5 bases). V lost 10 bases and J lost 2, with 14 bases in between. The CDR3 consists of 13 residues. The germline V gene encodes CDR1 ENHRY and CDR2 SYGVKD. This CDR3 is CATEGQGNTEAFF. The CDR3 nucleotides are TGTGCCACAGAGGGGCAGGGAAACACTGAAGCTTTCTTT.

V usage is TRBV28 and J usage is TRBJ2-5; TRBD2 matches at 7 bases. The CDR3 runs to 13 residues. V lost 3 bases, J lost 3 bases, and 1 base stayed unmatched. From germline, CDR1 is MDHEN and CDR2 SYDVKM. CDR3 amino acids: CASSLGGEETQYF. The CDR3 nucleotides are TGTGCCAGCAGTTTGGGGGGGGAAGAGACCCAGTACTTC.

The chain carries TRBV19 and TRBJ1-2; 7 bases fit TRBD1. This CDR3 is 15 amino acids long. V lost 5 bases, J lost 3 bases, and 9 bases stayed unmatched. Looked up from germline, CDR1 is LNHDA and CDR2 is SQIVND (reference sequence). The CDR3 loop is CASSPTGARDYGYTF. DNA of the CDR3: TGTGCCAGTAGTCCAACAGGGGCAAGAGACTATGGCTACACCTTC.

The chain couples TRBV7-6 to TRBJ2-7; D unclear. V was pared by 5 bases and J by 5 bases, with 7 bases between. Germline CDR1 SGHVS, CDR2 FNYEAQ. The CDR3 consists of 11 residues. The CDR3: CASSPGHEQYF. The CDR3 bases are TGTGCCAGCAGCCCAGGCCACGAGCAGTACTTC.

DNA of the CDR3: TGTGCCAGCAGTCCCCCACAGGACTCGCCTGTCGAGCAGTACTTC. It specifies CASSPPQDSPVEQYF. The rearrangement uses TRBV28 and TRBJ2-7, with D tentatively TRBD1 or TRBD2 (5 bases each). Germline V gene data show CDR1 as MDHEN and CDR2 as SYDVKM. Trimming took off 5 bases at V and 6 bases at J, with 20 bases between the two ends. The CDR3 is 15 residues long. Filled out from reference TRBV28 and TRBJ2-7, the complete variable domain reads DVKVTQSSRYLVKRTGEKVFLECVQDMDHENMFWYRQDPGLGLRLIYFSYDVKMKEKGDIPEGYSVSREKKERFSLILESASTNQTSMYLCASSPPQDSPVEQYFGPGTRLTVT.

V is TRBV9 and J is TRBJ1-2, with 8 bases that match TRBD1. CDR1 is SGDLS and CDR2 is YYNGEE in the germline V gene. The CDR3 extends over 15 amino acids. After removal of 5 bases from V and 4 bases from J, the junction contained 10 bases not matched to a gene. CDR3 amino acids: CASREGQGVTYGYTF. In DNA form, the CDR3 reads TGTGCCAGCAGAGAAGGACAGGGAGTAACCTATGGCTACACCTTC.

This chain links TRBV24-1 with TRBJ1-1; 9 bases map to TRBD1. The V gene end was trimmed by 1 base and the J gene end by 7 bases; junction bases not matched to a gene: 15. There are 18 residues in the CDR3. Germline V gene sequence: CDR1 KGHDR, CDR2 SFDVKD. In DNA form, the CDR3 reads TGTGCCACCAGTGATTTCCTACACAGGGGGCACAGGTGTTTTGAAGCTTTCTTT. Translating it yields CATSDFLHRGHRCFEAFF.

The rearrangement links TRBV10-3 to TRBJ2-1; 11 bases are a match to TRBD2. The trim removed 4 bases at V and 1 base at J, leaving 6 bases unmatched. The CDR3 contains 17 residues. Germline assignment: CDR1 ENHRY and CDR2 SYGVKD. The CDR3 region is CAISGTSGYKSYNEQFF. In DNA form, the CDR3 reads TGTGCCATCAGTGGGACTAGCGGGTATAAATCCTACAATGAGCAGTTCTTC.

The rearrangement uses TRBV28 and TRBJ2-3; 7 positions match TRBD2. Germline trimming cut 3 bases from V and 2 bases from J; bases unmatched to any gene: 8. Looked up from germline, CDR1 is MDHEN and CDR2 is SYDVKM. This CDR3 has 16 residues. The CDR3 DNA reads TGTGCCAGCAGTTTGGATCTAGCGGACCCCACAGATACGCAGTATTTT. Its protein product is CASSLDLADPTDTQYF.

CDR3 protein: CARRGDNEQFF. Here the CDR3 DNA reads TGTGCCAGAAGGGGGGACAATGAGCAGTTCTTC. The V and J genes are TRBV5-3 and TRBJ2-1, with D perhaps given as TRBD1 or TRBD2 (5 bases each). TRBV5-3 is placed among ORFs of uncertain function. The CDR3 length is 11 residues. Trimming removed 5 bases at V and 5 bases at J, with 5 bases between.

The genes are TRBV7-9 and TRBJ1-2, with D possibly matching TRBD1 (5 bases). Per germline, CDR1 SEHNR and CDR2 FQNEAQ (reference sequence). With 5 bases removed from V and 5 bases from J, the gap between germline ends came to 21 bases. The CDR3 has 16 amino acids. The CDR3 reads CASSRDLSGGGYGYTF. DNA for the CDR3: TGTGCCAGCAGCCGGGACCTTTCGGGTGGAGGTTATGGCTACACCTTC.

The chain carries TRBV7-2 and TRBJ1-5; 9 bases map to TRBD1. The germline CDR1 and CDR2 sequences are SGHTA and FQGNSA. This CDR3 comprises 16 residues. Losses at the gene ends were 2 bases for V and 4 bases for J; bases not matched to a gene: 6. CDR3: CASSLFLDRGNQPQHF. CDR3 nucleotide sequence: TGTGCCAGCAGCTTATTCCTGGACAGGGGTAATCAGCCCCAGCATTTT.

This clone was recorded only once. The V call is TRBV10-2, the J call TRBJ2-2; a weak D match, TRBD1 (7 bases). V lost 3 bases and J lost 3, with 26 bases in between. CDR3 length: 20 amino acids. Germline V gene lookup returns CDR1 WSHSY and CDR2 SAAADI. The CDR3 DNA follows: TGCGCCAGCAGTGAAGGACTACCCTTAGGGGGACAGCCCGACACCGGGGAGCTGTTTTTT. This sequence encodes CASSEGLPLGGQPDTGELFF.